This T cell receptor beta chain came from a study of cytomegalovirus exposure and HLA in healthy donors. Primers: 60 Vbeta forward and 13 Jbeta reverse. Assay: immunoSEQ multiplex PCR; the TCRdb copy retains only in-frame clones and omits some. The sample includes 99,000 or so clones, around 75% of them seen just once. CDR1 and CDR2 (germline): LGHNA, YSLEER. This CDR3 has 15 amino acids. V was clipped by 0 bases and J by 4 bases; unmatched bases: 1. This TCR came from a man aged 25 to 40 in good health and CMV-seronegative. The sample taken for sequencing was PBMCs. This chain uses TRBV4-3 with TRBJ1-1; 11 nucleotides align to TRBD1. In DNA form, the CDR3 reads TGCGCCAGCAGCCAAGAGGGGACAGGGGGCACTGAAGCTTTCTTT. Encoded protein: CASSQEGTGGTEAFF.